These 27 T cell receptor beta chains originate from one sample sequenced in a study. The sorted Tregs were CD4+CD25+CD127-/low cells. One entry per CDR3 protein, called by TCRdb with MiXCR from the 5' RACE reads. The sample has about 32,000 distinct CDR3 sequences, over 20% seen once. Sequencing was performed on tumor-infiltrating Tregs sorted from the breast tumor. Receptors were obtained from a female donor with breast cancer.

The chain employs TRBV20-1 and TRBJ2-3, with 11 positions matching TRBD2. The CDR3 is 17 residues long. Trimming removed 1 base from V and 2 bases from J; junction bases left unmatched: 8. Germline CDR1 reads DFQATT; CDR2 reads SNEGSKA (reference sequence). The CDR3 loop reads CSARVPRLAGTTDTQYF. DNA of the CDR3: TGCAGTGCTAGAGTCCCCCGACTAGCGGGGACCACAGATACGCAGTATTTT.

V and J are TRBV6-6 and TRBJ2-7; 11 bases align to TRBD1. CDR3 length: 19 amino acids. Trimming cost V 5 bases and J 2 bases; bases outside gene matches: 17. Germline CDR1 MNHNY, CDR2 SVGAGI (reference sequence). The CDR3 DNA is TGTGCCAGCAGTCGCGGGACAGGGGGTGGACTAGCGCGAACCTACGAGCAGTACTTC. It encodes CASSRGTGGGLARTYEQYF.

The chain has TRBV2 and TRBJ2-7; D is possibly TRBD1 (6 bases). V shed 0 bases and J shed 5 bases, with 11 bases lying between them. This CDR3 has 14 amino acids. The V gene's germline CDR1 is SNHLY and CDR2 FYNNEI. The CDR3 coding sequence is TGTGCCAGCAGTGAAGCAAGGGGGACCGACGAGCAGTACTTC. Translated: CASSEARGTDEQYF.

This clonotype was recorded at least ten times. This chain links TRBV28 with TRBJ2-7; 12 bases match TRBD2. Germline-derived CDR1 and CDR2 are MDHEN and SYDVKM. The ends lost 5 bases at V and 5 bases at J; junction bases unmatched: 10. The CDR3 is 16 amino acids. The CDR3 region is CASSRASGRAWDEQYF. The CDR3 nucleotides are TGTGCCAGCAGTAGAGCTAGCGGGAGGGCCTGGGACGAGCAGTACTTC.

The chain carries TRBV6-5 and TRBJ2-1; 11 bases fit TRBD2. The CDR3 is 14 residues long. V gave up 5 bases and J gave up 4 bases; unmatched junction bases: 1. Germline V gene data show CDR1 as MNHEY and CDR2 as SVGAGI. The CDR3: CASSRLAGYNEQFF. The CDR3 bases are TGTGCCAGCAGTCGACTAGCGGGGTACAATGAGCAGTTCTTC.

This clonotype is judged medium-sized (0.01 to 0.1%). The chain has TRBV29-1 and TRBJ2-1; the D is unclear. The CDR3 is made up of 13 amino acids. V lost 7 bases to trimming and J lost 4 bases, with 14 bases between them. The V gene's germline CDR1 is SQVTM and CDR2 ANQGSEA. The CDR3 reads CSAGPTQYNEQFF. For the CDR3, the DNA is TGCAGCGCTGGCCCGACACAATACAATGAGCAGTTCTTC.

This clonotype was picked up a small number of times. The gene calls are TRBV30 and TRBJ1-1; D possibly corresponds to TRBD1 (6 bases). CDR3 length: 14 amino acids. Trimming pared 0 bases from V and 5 bases from J, leaving 13 bases between. Germline V lookup: CDR1 GTSNPN, CDR2 SVGIG (reference sequence). Here the CDR3 reads CAWSVQQGGTEAFF. CDR3 DNA: TGTGCCTGGAGTGTCCAACAGGGAGGGACTGAAGCTTTCTTT.

Details on this clonotype: Since the CDR3 does not end with the conserved phenylalanine or tryptophan, this likely comes from a read error. The chain recombines TRBV6-5 with TRBJ2-1; TRBD2 agrees at 7 bases. Germline V gives CDR1 MNHEY, CDR2 SVGAGI. The CDR3 is 15 residues long. The V segment lost 1 base and the J segment 7 bases; nucleotides outside the gene matches: 7. The CDR3 coding sequence is TGTGCCAGCAGTTACTTGGGGGAGGGCCAGAATGAGCAGTTCTCC. This gives the protein CASSYLGEGQNEQFS.

Only one count was recorded for this clonotype. A clone one base away is much larger, so this may be a read error. This chain links TRBV29-1 with TRBJ2-3; 14 nucleotides align to TRBD2. Germline-derived CDR1 and CDR2 are SQVTM and ANQGSEA. CDR3 length: 14 residues. The trim removed 6 bases at V and 8 bases at J, leaving 7 bases unmatched. The CDR3 spells CSVVGLAGAGTQYF. CDR3 bases: TGCAGCGTGGTGGGACTAGCGGGAGCTGGTACGCAGTATTTT.

This clonotype counts as medium-sized. This chain uses TRBV7-9 with TRBJ2-1; D may correspond to TRBD1 or TRBD2 (5 bases each). CDR3 length equals 15 residues. Trimming removed 5 bases from V and 0 bases from J, with 11 bases in between. Germline V CDR1 and CDR2: SEHNR, FQNEAQ (reference sequence). The CDR3 is CASSNTGGSYNEQFF. CDR3 sequence (DNA): TGTGCCAGCAGCAATACTGGGGGCTCCTACAATGAGCAGTTCTTC.

This chain joins TRBV6-5 and TRBJ1-5; D not certain. CDR1 and CDR2 (germline): MNHEY, SVGAGI. Trimming cost V 4 bases and J 3 bases, with 7 bases left between them. The length of the CDR3 is 13 residues. In nucleotides, the CDR3 is TGTGCCAGCAGTTTCCGCCTCAATCAGCCCCAGCATTTT. It translates to CASSFRLNQPQHF.

This clonotype was seen a few times. The V call is TRBV6-1, the J call TRBJ1-5, with 9 bases identical to TRBD1. Trimming removed 5 bases from V and 6 bases from J; junction bases left unmatched: 11. The CDR3 totals 16 residues. Germline V lookup: CDR1 MNHNS, CDR2 SASEGT. CDR3 amino acids: CASSQRGQGKGQPQHF. The CDR3 coding sequence is TGTGCCAGCAGTCAACGTGGACAGGGGAAGGGTCAGCCCCAGCATTTT.

The table lists this clonotype with many counts. The V gene is TRBV11-2, the J gene TRBJ1-3; tentative D call: TRBD1 (5 bases). The CDR3 length is 15 residues. CDR1 SGHAT and CDR2 FQNNGV come from the germline V gene. V shed 3 bases and J shed 4 bases, with 13 bases lying between them. This CDR3 is CASSFLAGSGNTIYF. The CDR3 DNA reads as TGTGCCAGCAGCTTCTTAGCAGGGTCAGGAAACACCATATATTTT.

The chain employs TRBV18 and TRBJ1-1; 9 bases fit TRBD1. This CDR3 comprises 15 residues. V shed 3 bases, J shed 0 bases, and the junction held 2 bases outside the gene matches. Germline lookup yields CDR1 KGHSH and CDR2 LQKENI. CDR3 loop: CASSPDRGMNTEAFF. As DNA, the CDR3 is TGTGCCAGCTCACCGGACAGGGGAATGAACACTGAAGCTTTCTTT.

The sample holds many counts of this clonotype. The chain recombines TRBV4-1 with TRBJ2-1, with 10 nucleotides matching TRBD2. The V and J ends lost 2 bases and 1 base, in that order; junction bases with no gene match: 5. Germline loops: CDR1 MGHRA, CDR2 YSYEKL. CDR3 length equals 17 residues. The CDR3 DNA sequence: TGCGCCAGCAGCCAACGACTAGCGGGTATATCCTACAATGAGCAGTTCTTC. The encoded protein is CASSQRLAGISYNEQFF.

The rearrangement links TRBV19 to TRBJ1-5, with a weak D call TRBD1 (6 bases). Germline V CDR1 and CDR2: LNHDA, SQIVND (reference sequence). CDR3 size: 15 residues. V gave up 7 bases and J gave up 4 bases, with 17 bases separating them. The CDR3 nucleotides read TGTGCCAGTACGGACAGAATTCGGTGGAATCAGCCCCAGCATTTT. Its translation is CASTDRIRWNQPQHF.

Points on this clonotype: It may be a read error: a sequence one base away is much more abundant. This chain joins TRBV13 and TRBJ2-2, with 7 bases lining up with TRBD2. The CDR3 sequence is 16 residues long. Looked up from germline, CDR1 is PRHDT and CDR2 is FYEKMQ (reference sequence). The CDR3 sequence: CASSPAGRTPAGEPFF. Here the CDR3 DNA reads TGTGCCAGCAGCCCAGCGGGACGGACTCCAGCCGGGGAGCCGTTTTTT.

Judged by abundance, this clonotype is medium-sized. This chain links TRBV20-1 with TRBJ1-1; D is uncertain. V lost 0 bases to trimming and J lost 4 bases, with 12 bases between them. CDR3 size: 14 residues. Germline CDR1 DFQATT, CDR2 SNEGSKA (reference sequence). In DNA, the CDR3 is TGCAGTGCTAGAGAATCCGGGAGCGGCACTGAAGCTTTCTTT. Protein product: CSARESGSGTEAFF.

This clonotype was seen repeatedly, ten times or more. The chain joins TRBV6-5 to TRBJ1-2; D perhaps matches TRBD1 (6 bases). Germline CDR1 is MNHEY and CDR2 is SVGAGI. V was trimmed by 6 bases and J by 7 bases, leaving 9 bases between them. The CDR3 loop spans 11 amino acids. The CDR3 DNA is TGTGCCAGCAGCGGAGGGGGTGGCTACACCTTC. Translated: CASSGGGGYTF.

Concerning this clonotype: A single base separates this from a much larger clone, so it may be a read error. The conserved closing phenylalanine or tryptophan is absent in this CDR3, likely reflecting a read error. The DNA is left out, because the CDR3 cannot be placed on it with certainty; the CDR3 is given as TCRdb lists it. The V call is TRBV21-1, the J call TRBJ2-7; TRBD2 is the table's D call and was not checked against the DNA. TRBV21-1 is termed a pseudogene. The CDR3 has 15 amino acids, counting both end residues. Here the CDR3 reads CASSKALAGGYEQYL.

About this clonotype itself: The junction does not match germline at one end; this may be a read error. V is TRBV7-9 and J is TRBJ1-1; D may be TRBD1 (5 bases). The CDR3 has 15 residues. Looked up from germline, CDR1 is SEHNR and CDR2 is FQNEAQ (reference sequence). The CDR3 sequence: CASSSRDGMNTEAFF. The CDR3 nucleotides are TGCGCCAGCAGCTCCCGGGACGGGATGAACACTGAAGCTTTCTTT.

The J gene is TRBJ1-2, the V gene TRBV24-1; no reliable D call. Germline V CDR1 and CDR2: KGHDR, SFDVKD. Trimming removed 6 bases at V and 4 bases at J, with 11 bases between. This CDR3 region has 13 residues. The CDR3 sequence: CATSSSDSYGYTF. In nucleotides, the CDR3 is TGTGCCACCAGTTCCTCTGACTCCTATGGCTACACCTTC.

This clonotype was seen many times. The chain is built from TRBV29-1 and TRBJ1-2; the D is unclear. This CDR3 contains 14 residues. With 0 bases removed from V and 2 bases from J, the gap between germline ends came to 10 bases. CDR1 and CDR2 from the germline V gene are SQVTM and ANQGSEA. CDR3 amino acids: CSVEDAEENYGYTF. The CDR3 DNA reads as TGCAGCGTTGAAGATGCGGAGGAAAACTATGGCTACACCTTC.

This clonotype was counted at least ten times. The V and J genes are TRBV7-9 and TRBJ1-1; possible D gene TRBD1, 6 bases. The CDR3 is 14 residues long. The V end was cut by 1 base, the J end by 5 bases, with 11 bases between. Per the germline V gene, CDR1 is SEHNR and CDR2 is FQNEAQ (reference sequence). CDR3 in DNA: TGTGCCAGCAGCTTAGAGGGGGAGTGGACTGAAGCTTTCTTT. Translated: CASSLEGEWTEAFF.

On this clonotype itself: Given a much more abundant clone one base away, this may be a read error. This sequence joins TRBV18 and TRBJ2-1; TRBD1 is a possible D gene (6 bases). Germline CDR1 and CDR2: KGHSH and LQKENI. The V end was cut by 9 bases, the J end by 5 bases, with 8 bases between. This CDR3 contains 11 residues. The CDR3, as DNA: TGTGCCAGATCAGGGGACAATGAGCAGTTCTTC. Amino acid sequence: CARSGDNEQFF.

This clonotype has more than one count but fewer than ten. The genes are TRBV12-3 or TRBV12-4 and TRBJ1-2, with TRBD1 as a possible D gene (5 bases). The germline V and J ends were trimmed by 1 base and 3 bases, with 9 bases remaining between them. The CDR3 covers 14 residues. This CDR3 is CASSLVQGYYGYTF. The CDR3 coding sequence is TGTGCCAGCAGTTTAGTGCAGGGCTACTATGGCTACACCTTC.

This clonotype was seen at least ten times. The J gene is TRBJ2-1, the V gene TRBV12-3 or TRBV12-4; D may be TRBD2 (5 bases). This CDR3 contains 13 residues. Trimming cost V 6 bases and J 6 bases, with 12 bases left between them. The CDR3: CASSTLGRNEQFF. Written as DNA, the CDR3 is TGTGCCAGCAGCACACTAGGACGCAATGAGCAGTTCTTC.